Each of the 25 T cell receptor beta chains below was sequenced from the same sample in a study of blood T cell repertoires in COVID-19. Only in-frame clones appear in the TCRdb table, and some are missing; sequencing was by immunoSEQ multiplex PCR. The sample has 200,000 to 250,000 clones; 81% are singletons. Material for sequencing was PBMCs or T cells enriched from blood (not recorded which). These receptors all stem from a woman between 45 and 60 years old with acute COVID-19.

The chain uses TRBV9 and TRBJ2-2; D might be TRBD2 (5 bases). Trimming cost V 3 bases and J 4 bases, with 19 bases left between them. CDR3 length: 17 amino acids. Germline CDR1 SGDLS, CDR2 YYNGEE. The chain's CDR3 is CASSEGLTTRGTGELFF. The CDR3 bases are TGTGCCAGCAGCGAGGGATTGACAACACGGGGCACCGGGGAGCTGTTTTTT.

The chain links TRBV6-5 to TRBJ1-1; a weak D match, TRBD1 (6 bases). V gave up 8 bases and J gave up 10 bases, with 17 bases separating them. The germline CDR1 and CDR2 sequences are MNHEY and SVGAGI. The CDR3 totals 12 residues. The CDR3 reads CASPSGAQGAFF. CDR3 nucleotides: TGTGCCAGCCCCAGTGGGGCACAGGGAGCTTTCTTT.

This clone turned up a few times. The chain links TRBV30 to TRBJ2-7, with 11 positions matching TRBD2. The CDR3 covers 14 residues. The trim removed 8 bases at V and 3 bases at J, leaving 9 bases unmatched. From germline, CDR1 is GTSNPN and CDR2 SVGIG (reference sequence). CDR3 DNA sequence: TGTGCCACCGAGGGGGGACTAGCGGACTACGAGCAGTACTTC. This encodes CATEGGLADYEQYF. Full variable domain (outside the CDR3, taken from reference TRBV30 and TRBJ2-7): SQTIHQWPATLVQPVGSPLSLECTVEGTSNPNLYWYRQAAGRGLQLLFYSVGIGQISSEVPQNLSASRPQDRQFILSSKKLLLSDSGFYLCATEGGLADYEQYFGPGTRLTVT.

The CDR3 nucleotides are TGTGCCAGCAGTACAACAGGCTTCGGCTATGGCTACACCTTC. It specifies CASSTTGFGYGYTF. The genes are TRBV6-2 or TRBV6-3 and TRBJ1-2; tentatively, D is TRBD1 (5 bases). Per germline, CDR1 MNHEY and CDR2 SVGEGT. V lost 5 bases, J lost 4 bases, and 14 bases lay in between. This CDR3 has 14 residues.

The rearrangement joins TRBV7-2 to TRBJ2-1; maybe TRBD1 (6 bases). The CDR3 covers 15 residues. Germline CDR1 SGHTA, CDR2 FQGNSA. V was trimmed by 5 bases and J by 1 base, leaving 12 bases between them. The CDR3 spells CASSVDRRSYNEQFF. The CDR3 nucleotides are TGTGCCAGCAGCGTTGACAGGCGATCCTACAATGAGCAGTTCTTC.

This sequence joins TRBV19 and TRBJ1-1, with D possibly TRBD1 on 6 matching bases. Looked up from germline, CDR1 is LNHDA and CDR2 is SQIVND (reference sequence). The CDR3 contains 15 residues. Trimming left V 5 bases short and J 4 bases short, with 17 bases between. CDR3 amino acids: CASSYRQERVTEAFF. The DNA of the CDR3 is TGTGCCAGTAGTTACCGACAGGAAAGGGTCACTGAAGCTTTCTTT.

J is TRBJ1-3 and V is TRBV13; unclear D gene. Germline CDR1 reads PRHDT; CDR2 reads FYEKMQ (reference sequence). V was shortened by 3 bases and J by 3 bases, with 9 bases between the two germline ends. There are 14 residues in the CDR3. The CDR3 coding sequence is TGTGCCAGCAGCTTGGGCAGAAATGGAAACACCATATATTTT. Translation gives CASSLGRNGNTIYF.

The chain couples TRBV2 to TRBJ1-5; 7 positions match TRBD1. J lost 1 base, V lost 5 bases, and 8 bases had no gene match. There are 16 residues in the CDR3. Looked up from germline, CDR1 is SNHLY and CDR2 is FYNNEI. CDR3 DNA: TGTGCCAGCAGTTATTACAGGGGAATCAGCAATCAGCCCCAGCATTTT. This gives the protein CASSYYRGISNQPQHF. The full variable domain, in which reference TRBV2 and TRBJ1-5 provide the parts outside the CDR3, is EPEVTQTPSHQVTQMGQEVILRCVPISNHLYFYWYRQILGQKVEFLVSFYNNEISEKSEIFDDQFSVERPDGSNFTLKIRSTKLEDSAMYFCASSYYRGISNQPQHFGDGTRLSIL.

The J gene is TRBJ1-6, the V gene TRBV18, with 8 bases matching TRBD1. CDR1 and CDR2 from the germline V gene are KGHSH and LQKENI. The V and J ends lost 4 bases and 5 bases, in that order; junction bases with no gene match: 1. The CDR3 contains 14 residues. The CDR3 spells CASSRQGNNSPLHF. As DNA, the CDR3 is TGTGCCAGCTCACGACAGGGGAATAATTCACCCCTCCACTTT.

The genes are TRBV28 and TRBJ1-2; tentative D call: TRBD1 (5 bases). The CDR3 covers 13 residues. Germline-derived CDR1 and CDR2 are MDHEN and SYDVKM. Trimming cost V 7 bases and J 2 bases, with 11 bases left between them. CDR3 protein: CASNLQENYGYTF. CDR3 coding DNA: TGTGCCAGCAATCTACAGGAGAACTATGGCTACACCTTC.

The V gene is TRBV5-1, the J gene TRBJ2-1; weak D call: TRBD1 (6 bases). Germline assignment: CDR1 SGHRS and CDR2 YFSETQ. The CDR3 totals 17 residues. The ends were cut back, 2 bases at V and 3 bases at J, with 18 bases in the middle. CDR3 nucleotides: TGCGCCAGCAGCTTTGGACAGACGATAGGCGACTACAATGAGCAGTTCTTC. As protein: CASSFGQTIGDYNEQFF.

The V call is TRBV14, the J call TRBJ2-1; TRBD1 matches 8 bases. There are 15 residues in the CDR3. The V gene's germline CDR1 is SGHDN and CDR2 FVKESK. V lost 2 bases to trimming and J lost 7 bases; unmatched junction nucleotides: 7. CDR3 loop: CASSQQDRAWNEQFF. CDR3 sequence (DNA): TGTGCCAGCAGCCAACAGGACAGGGCTTGGAATGAGCAGTTCTTC.

The genes are TRBV5-6 and TRBJ1-1; D uncertain. Germline loops: CDR1 SGHDT, CDR2 YYEEEE. CDR3 size: 13 residues. The ends were cut back, 2 bases at V and 3 bases at J, with 8 bases in the middle. CDR3 protein: CASSFSRDTEAFF. The CDR3 DNA reads TGTGCCAGCAGCTTCTCCCGGGACACTGAAGCTTTCTTT.

The chain combines TRBV6-5 with TRBJ2-7; D is uncertain. CDR1 MNHEY and CDR2 SVGAGI come from the germline V gene. This CDR3 spans 13 amino acids. Between the trimmed V and J ends, which lost 6 bases and 4 bases, there was a span of 13 bases. Here the CDR3 reads CASSRVSGYEQYF. For the CDR3, the DNA is TGTGCCAGCAGCCGGGTCTCGGGTTACGAGCAGTACTTC.

The chain recombines TRBV11-2 with TRBJ1-3; maybe TRBD1 (6 bases). The CDR3 has 13 residues. V was clipped by 2 bases and J by 7 bases, with 9 bases between them. CDR1 is SGHAT and CDR2 is FQNNGV in the germline V gene. The DNA for the CDR3 is TGTGCCAGCAGCTTAAGGGGGGGCAACACCATATATTTT. Protein: CASSLRGGNTIYF.

The chain couples TRBV9 to TRBJ2-1, with TRBD2 identical over 10 bases. J gave up 6 bases and V 0 bases, and 3 bases lay outside the gene matches. There are 15 residues in the CDR3. Germline V gene lookup returns CDR1 SGDLS and CDR2 YYNGEE. For the CDR3, the DNA is TGTGCCAGCAGCGTAGCTAGCGGGGGTTCCAATGAGCAGTTCTTC. Translated, it gives CASSVASGGSNEQFF.

The V call is TRBV28, the J call TRBJ2-3; 8 bases align to TRBD2. The V segment lost 3 bases and the J segment 7 bases; nucleotides outside the gene matches: 9. Per the germline V gene, CDR1 is MDHEN and CDR2 is SYDVKM. The CDR3 totals 15 residues. In nucleotides, the CDR3 is TGTGCCAGCAGTTTCCAAGCGGGAGAACGAAATACGCAGTATTTT. This encodes CASSFQAGERNTQYF.

The chain links TRBV20-1 to TRBJ1-2; D unclear. Germline V gene data show CDR1 as DFQATT and CDR2 as SNEGSKA (reference sequence). This CDR3 contains 11 residues. The germline V and J ends were trimmed by 3 bases and 8 bases, with 10 bases remaining between them. The CDR3: CSASRGQGYTF. CDR3 sequence (DNA): TGCAGTGCTAGTAGAGGTCAGGGCTACACCTTC.

The V gene is TRBV7-3, the J gene TRBJ2-1; 8 bases align to TRBD2. Germline V gives CDR1 SGHTA, CDR2 FQGTGA. V lost 5 bases and J lost 5; bases outside the gene matches: 8. The CDR3 is 15 amino acids. CDR3: CASSTSPGGHNEQFF. CDR3 nucleotide sequence: TGTGCCAGCAGCACAAGTCCGGGAGGGCACAATGAGCAGTTCTTC.

V gene TRBV18 combines with J gene TRBJ2-3, with D unclear. CDR1 is KGHSH, CDR2 LQKENI, per germline. The CDR3 has 12 amino acids. V was trimmed by 3 bases and J by 2 bases, leaving 3 bases between them. CDR3 region: CASSPNTDTQYF. In DNA form, the CDR3 reads TGTGCCAGCTCACCTAACACAGATACGCAGTATTTT.

The chain carries TRBV19 and TRBJ1-5, with 7 bases aligning to TRBD1. The junction had 7 bases not matched to a gene; V was cut back by 6 bases and J by 2 bases. The CDR3 totals 15 residues. CDR1 is LNHDA and CDR2 is SQIVND in the germline V gene (reference sequence). CDR3 region: CASSPQGTGNQPQHF. The DNA for the CDR3 is TGTGCCAGTAGCCCACAGGGGACGGGCAATCAGCCCCAGCATTTT.

This sequence joins TRBV19 and TRBJ2-5, with D tentatively TRBD2 (6 bases). The CDR3 is 14 amino acids. Trimming took 5 bases from V and 4 from J, leaving 14 bases between them. Germline V lookup: CDR1 LNHDA, CDR2 SQIVND (reference sequence). CDR3 DNA sequence: TGTGCCAGTAGTTCGTCGTGGGGAGGAGAGACCCAGTACTTC. Its translation: CASSSSWGGETQYF.

The V gene is TRBV12-3 or TRBV12-4, the J gene TRBJ2-1, with 8 bases that match TRBD1. The CDR3 loop spans 12 amino acids. The trim removed 5 bases at V and 15 bases at J, leaving 9 bases unmatched. CDR3 in DNA: TGTGCCAGCAGTCCCCAACAGGGGGGCACGTTCTTC. Protein sequence: CASSPQQGGTFF.

V and J are TRBV28 and TRBJ1-5, with TRBD1 as a possible D gene (5 bases). CDR3 length equals 16 residues. The ends were cut back, 5 bases at V and 9 bases at J, with 23 bases in the middle. Germline loops: CDR1 MDHEN, CDR2 SYDVKM. This CDR3 is CASSDSGRGYLWPQHF. For the CDR3, the DNA is TGTGCCAGCAGTGACTCAGGGAGGGGCTACCTGTGGCCCCAGCATTTT.

Comment on this clone: Other DNA sequences in this specimen translate into the identical CDR3. The V call is TRBV12-3 or TRBV12-4, the J call TRBJ2-5, with D possibly TRBD1 on 6 matching bases. Between the trimmed V and J ends, which lost 6 bases and 0 bases, there was a span of 8 bases. There are 13 residues in the CDR3. CDR3 amino acids: CASRTGYQETQYF. The CDR3, as DNA: TGTGCCAGCAGGACAGGTTACCAAGAGACCCAGTACTTC.